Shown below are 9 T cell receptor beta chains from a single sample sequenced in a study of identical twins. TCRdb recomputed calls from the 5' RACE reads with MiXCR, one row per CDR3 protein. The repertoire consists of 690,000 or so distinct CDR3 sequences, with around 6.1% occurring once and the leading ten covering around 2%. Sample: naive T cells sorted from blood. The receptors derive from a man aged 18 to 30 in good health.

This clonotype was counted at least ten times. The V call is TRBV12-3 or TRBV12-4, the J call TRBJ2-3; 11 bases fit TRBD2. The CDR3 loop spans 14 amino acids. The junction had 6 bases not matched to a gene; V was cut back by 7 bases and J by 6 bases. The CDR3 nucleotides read TGTGCCAGCAAACTAGCGGGAGTTGGGGATACGCAGTATTTT. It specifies CASKLAGVGDTQYF.

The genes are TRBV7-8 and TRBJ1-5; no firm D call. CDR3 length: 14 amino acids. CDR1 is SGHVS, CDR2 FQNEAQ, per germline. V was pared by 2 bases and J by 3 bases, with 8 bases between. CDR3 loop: CASSLNEDNQPQHF. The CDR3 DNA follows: TGTGCCAGCAGCTTAAACGAGGACAATCAGCCCCAGCATTTT.

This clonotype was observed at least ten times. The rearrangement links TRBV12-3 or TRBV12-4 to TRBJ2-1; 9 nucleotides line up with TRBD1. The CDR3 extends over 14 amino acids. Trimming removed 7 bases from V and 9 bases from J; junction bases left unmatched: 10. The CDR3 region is CASIQGAPRGEQFF. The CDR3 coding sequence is TGTGCCAGCATACAGGGGGCCCCAAGAGGTGAGCAGTTCTTC.

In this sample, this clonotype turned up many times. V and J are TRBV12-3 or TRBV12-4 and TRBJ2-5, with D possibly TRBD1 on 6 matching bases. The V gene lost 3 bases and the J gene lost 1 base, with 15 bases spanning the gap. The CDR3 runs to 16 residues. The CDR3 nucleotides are TGTGCCAGCAGTTTCGTGGGGGCCGCTCCCCAAGAGACCCAGTACTTC. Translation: CASSFVGAAPQETQYF.

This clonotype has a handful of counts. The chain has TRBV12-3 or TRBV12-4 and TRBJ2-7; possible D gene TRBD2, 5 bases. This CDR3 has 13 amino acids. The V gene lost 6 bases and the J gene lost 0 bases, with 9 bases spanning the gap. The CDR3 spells CASSQRSSYEQYF. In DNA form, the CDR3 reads TGTGCCAGCAGCCAGCGGAGCTCCTACGAGCAGTACTTC.

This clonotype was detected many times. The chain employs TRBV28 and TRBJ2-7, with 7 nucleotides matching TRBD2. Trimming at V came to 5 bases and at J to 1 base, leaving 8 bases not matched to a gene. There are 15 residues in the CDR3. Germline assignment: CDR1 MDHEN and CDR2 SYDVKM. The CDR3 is CASSGPRTRSYEQYF. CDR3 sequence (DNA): TGTGCCAGCAGTGGACCTAGGACTAGATCCTACGAGCAGTACTTC.

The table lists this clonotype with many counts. The CDR3 loop is CASSIRTSGISYEQYF. The CDR3 region has the DNA TGTGCCAGCAGTATACGGACTAGCGGGATCTCCTACGAGCAGTACTTC. This chain links TRBV6-2 or TRBV6-3 with TRBJ2-7; 12 bases line up with TRBD2. V lost 5 bases, J lost 0 bases, and 5 bases stayed unmatched. Germline loops: CDR1 MNHEY, CDR2 SVGEGT. The CDR3 spans 16 residues.

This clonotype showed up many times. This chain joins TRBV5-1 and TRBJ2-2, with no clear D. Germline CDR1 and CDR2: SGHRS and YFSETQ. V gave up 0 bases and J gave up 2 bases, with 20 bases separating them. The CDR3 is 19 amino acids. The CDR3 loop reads CASSLAPRAVGLNTGELFF. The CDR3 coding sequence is TGCGCCAGCAGCTTGGCACCCCGGGCCGTCGGGCTCAACACCGGGGAGCTGTTTTTT. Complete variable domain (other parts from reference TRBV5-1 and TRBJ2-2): KAGVTQTPRYLIKTRGQQVTLSCSPISGHRSVSWYQQTPGQGLQFLFEYFSETQRNKGNFPGRFSGRQFSNSRSEMNVSTLELGDSALYLCASSLAPRAVGLNTGELFFGEGSRLTVL.

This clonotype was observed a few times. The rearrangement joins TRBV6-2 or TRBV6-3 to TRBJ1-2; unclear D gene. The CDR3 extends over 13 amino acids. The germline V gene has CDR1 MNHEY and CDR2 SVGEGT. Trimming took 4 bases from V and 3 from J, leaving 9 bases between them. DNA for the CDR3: TGTGCCAGCAGTTGGCTTCAGGACTATGGCTACACCTTC. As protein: CASSWLQDYGYTF.